The 9 T cell receptor beta chains below all came from one sample that was sequenced in a study of blood T cell repertoires in COVID-19 (TCRdb year 2020). Library prep was done by the immunoSEQ multiplex PCR assay. TCRdb re-hosts the immuneACCESS table, in-frame sequences only. Its copies lack some clones; in the studies checked, an unresolved V gene accounts for under half of them, and the cause for the rest is not known. Here the sample has around 30,000 clones; 80% to 90% occur a single time. 0.55% to 0.7% of the sample is held by the ten biggest clonotypes. Specimen: peripheral blood. The receptor set was obtained from a woman in her forties with active or convalescent COVID-19.

V and J are TRBV11-2 and TRBJ2-4, with TRBD2 as a possible D gene (5 bases). V gave up 3 bases and J gave up 2 bases, with 11 bases separating them. This CDR3 comprises 15 residues. The germline gives CDR1 SGHAT, CDR2 FQNNGV. The CDR3 sequence is CASSFGGISKNIQYF. The CDR3 nucleotides are TGTGCCAGCAGCTTCGGAGGAATCTCCAAAAACATTCAGTACTTC.

The chain links TRBV10-3 to TRBJ2-3, with 8 bases fitting TRBD2. The trim removed 5 bases at V and 2 bases at J, leaving 3 bases unmatched. This CDR3 contains 14 residues. In germline, CDR1 is ENHRY, CDR2 SYGVKD. The CDR3 is CAISTGLATDTQYF. For the CDR3, the DNA is TGTGCCATCAGTACAGGACTAGCCACAGATACGCAGTATTTT.

This clone has a handful of counts. The rearrangement joins TRBV30 to TRBJ1-2, with 10 bases fitting TRBD1. With V trimmed by 5 bases and J by 5 bases, 5 bases remained unmatched. The V gene's germline CDR1 is GTSNPN and CDR2 SVGIG (reference sequence). The CDR3 runs to 13 residues. The CDR3 region has the DNA TGTGCCTGGTTGGGGGACAGGGGTTATGGCTACACCTTC. It yields the protein CAWLGDRGYGYTF.

The rearrangement uses TRBV6-5 and TRBJ1-5; D is unclear. V lost 0 bases and J lost 1, with 7 bases in between. The CDR3 has 15 residues. Germline CDR1 is MNHEY and CDR2 is SVGAGI. CDR3 sequence (DNA): TGTGCCAGCAGTTACTCTCACACAAGCAATCAGCCCCAGCATTTT. Its protein product is CASSYSHTSNQPQHF.

The chain employs TRBV12-3 or TRBV12-4 and TRBJ1-1; D might be TRBD1 (6 bases). This CDR3 spans 13 amino acids. Between the trimmed V and J ends, which lost 3 bases and 5 bases, there was a span of 10 bases. CDR3 sequence: CASSLATGTEAFF. The CDR3 DNA sequence: TGTGCCAGCAGTTTGGCCACAGGGACTGAAGCTTTCTTT.

The rearrangement joins TRBV18 to TRBJ1-2; D is possibly TRBD1 (6 bases). Germline CDR1 KGHSH, CDR2 LQKENI. V gave up 3 bases and J gave up 1 base, with 15 bases separating them. The CDR3 has 16 amino acids. The CDR3 here is CASSPSNRAINYGYTF. The CDR3 region has the DNA TGTGCCAGCTCACCCTCCAACAGGGCCATTAACTATGGCTACACCTTC.

This sequence joins TRBV19 and TRBJ2-3, with D tentatively TRBD2 (7 bases). This CDR3 has 15 residues. The germline CDR1 and CDR2 sequences are LNHDA and SQIVND (reference sequence). The V and J ends lost 3 bases and 2 bases respectively, with 12 bases between them. CDR3 sequence (DNA): TGTGCCAGTAGTATGGGGGGGCAGAACACAGATACGCAGTATTTT. Its translation is CASSMGGQNTDTQYF.

This chain connects TRBV19 to TRBJ2-1, with TRBD2 identical over 11 bases. V was pared by 5 bases and J by 2 bases, with 8 bases of the junction left unmatched. This CDR3 is built from 17 residues. Germline CDR1 and CDR2: LNHDA and SQIVND (reference sequence). CDR3 residues: CASSPWTSGLTYNEQFF. In DNA, the CDR3 is TGTGCCAGTAGTCCCTGGACTAGCGGGTTAACCTACAATGAGCAGTTCTTC.

This chain links TRBV6-6 with TRBJ2-7; a possible D gene is TRBD2 (6 bases). The CDR3 has 14 residues. The germline CDR1 and CDR2 sequences are MNHNY and SVGAGI (reference sequence). The V end lost 5 bases, the J end lost 1 base, and 12 bases lay between the germline ends. CDR3 region: CASSPGTASYEQYF. DNA of the CDR3: TGTGCCAGCAGTCCCGGGACTGCGTCCTACGAGCAGTACTTC.